One and the same sample provided the 14 T cell receptor beta chains below, sequenced in a study of blood T cell repertoires in COVID-19. TCRdb keeps only in-frame clones here, not all; method: immunoSEQ multiplex PCR. The table has fewer than 200,000 clones, more than 75% seen once. The sample comprised peripheral blood. The source of these receptors is a middle-aged man with active or convalescent COVID-19.

The chain joins TRBV9 to TRBJ2-3; 8 positions match TRBD2. J gave up 2 bases and V 0 bases, and 2 bases lay outside the gene matches. Germline CDR1 is SGDLS and CDR2 is YYNGEE. CDR3 size: 15 residues. The CDR3 DNA is TGTGCCAGCAGCGTAGAAGCGGGGGTCACAGATACGCAGTATTTT. It translates to CASSVEAGVTDTQYF.

The CDR3 coding sequence is TGTGCCAGCACTGGACTGTTCTATAATTCACCCCTCCACTTT. Protein sequence: CASTGLFYNSPLHF. The chain couples TRBV6-5 to TRBJ1-6; no clear D. The ends were cut back, 7 bases at V and 3 bases at J, with 10 bases in the middle. The CDR3 contains 14 residues. The germline V gene encodes CDR1 MNHEY and CDR2 SVGAGI.

The chain has TRBV18 and TRBJ1-2; D not resolved. The CDR3 contains 12 residues. Trimming cost V 3 bases and J 6 bases, with 8 bases left between them. CDR1 and CDR2 from the germline V gene are KGHSH and LQKENI. CDR3 loop: CASSPVEDGYTF. The CDR3 DNA reads TGTGCCAGCTCACCGGTGGAGGATGGCTACACCTTC.

The chain combines TRBV5-5 with TRBJ1-5; TRBD1 might be the D (5 bases). The CDR3 totals 15 residues. Germline V lookup: CDR1 SGHKS, CDR2 YYEKEE (reference sequence). Trimming removed 4 bases from V and 0 bases from J, with 11 bases in between. The CDR3: CASSASGASNQPQHF. In DNA form, the CDR3 reads TGTGCCAGCAGCGCGAGTGGGGCTAGCAATCAGCCCCAGCATTTT.

J is TRBJ2-2 and V is TRBV12-5; possible D gene TRBD2, 5 bases. The ends were cut back, 5 bases at V and 7 bases at J, with 17 bases in the middle. Germline CDR1 reads LGHNT; CDR2 reads FRNRAP. CDR3 length equals 15 residues. The CDR3 sequence: CASGGSPPGSGELFF. DNA of the CDR3: TGTGCTAGTGGTGGCTCGCCCCCTGGGAGCGGGGAGCTGTTTTTT.

V and J are TRBV6-4 and TRBJ2-1; the D gene is possibly TRBD2 (6 bases). Germline loops: CDR1 MRHNA, CDR2 SNTAGT. V was cut by 5 bases and J by 2 bases, with 13 bases left in between. This CDR3 has 15 residues. For the CDR3, the DNA is TGTGCCAGCAGTCCTGGGCTAGCGCCCTACAATGAGCAGTTCTTC. As protein: CASSPGLAPYNEQFF.

A remark on this clone: Within the sample, other DNA sequences also encode this same CDR3. The chain links TRBV3-1 (or the pseudogene TRBV3-2) to TRBJ2-5; D not certain. There are 11 residues in the CDR3. V was clipped by 2 bases and J by 5 bases, with 3 bases between them. CDR1 and CDR2 from the germline V gene are LGHDT and YNNKEL (reference sequence). CDR3 DNA sequence: TGTGCCAGCAGCCAACGGGAGACCCAGTACTTC. Its protein product is CASSQRETQYF.

The rearrangement joins TRBV30 to TRBJ1-3; 7 positions agree with TRBD1. The CDR3 sequence is 16 residues long. The germline CDR1 and CDR2 sequences are GTSNPN and SVGIG (reference sequence). The V segment lost 0 bases and the J segment 2 bases; nucleotides outside the gene matches: 7. Written as DNA, the CDR3 is TGTGCCTGGAGTGTAGGTTACAGGGGTACTGGAAACACCATATATTTT. Translated, it gives CAWSVGYRGTGNTIYF.

The chain recombines TRBV28 with TRBJ2-7; D unresolved. The CDR3 covers 11 residues. Per the germline V gene, CDR1 is MDHEN and CDR2 is SYDVKM. Trimming removed 1 base at V and 6 bases at J, with 4 bases between. In DNA form, the CDR3 reads TGTGCCAGCAGTTTATTGCGCGAGCAGTACTTC. Amino acid sequence: CASSLLREQYF.

This chain connects TRBV30 to TRBJ2-7; 14 positions agree with TRBD2. The germline gives CDR1 GTSNPN, CDR2 SVGIG (reference sequence). The CDR3 is 14 amino acids. V dropped 8 bases and J dropped 2; count of bases not matched to a gene: 5. Written as DNA, the CDR3 is TGTGCCGGAAGACTAGCGGGAGGGCCCTACGAGCAGTACTTC. Translation: CAGRLAGGPYEQYF. The full variable domain, its missing parts supplied by reference TRBV30 and TRBJ2-7, is SQTIHQWPATLVQPVGSPLSLECTVEGTSNPNLYWYRQAAGRGLQLLFYSVGIGQISSEVPQNLSASRPQDRQFILSSKKLLLSDSGFYLCAGRLAGGPYEQYFGPGTRLTVT.

The rearrangement uses TRBV4-2 and TRBJ2-5, with 11 nucleotides matching TRBD2. CDR3 length: 17 amino acids. The J segment lost 0 bases and the V segment lost 4 bases, leaving 7 bases of the junction unmatched. In germline, CDR1 is LGHNA, CDR2 YNFKEQ. In DNA, the CDR3 is TGTGCCAGCAGCCCCCGTACTAGCGGGGGATACCAAGAGACCCAGTACTTC. Its protein is CASSPRTSGGYQETQYF.

The V and J genes are TRBV19 and TRBJ1-5; maybe TRBD1 (6 bases). V lost 7 bases and J 7 bases, leaving 23 bases between the germline ends. The CDR3 has 16 amino acids. Germline V gene lookup returns CDR1 LNHDA and CDR2 SQIVND (reference sequence). The CDR3, as DNA: TGTGCCAGTATCTTATCTCGGGGGGCTGCTTTGCAGCCCCAGCATTTT. Its protein is CASILSRGAALQPQHF.

The chain links TRBV25-1 to TRBJ1-6; 8 bases fit TRBD1. The CDR3 spans 15 residues. The germline CDR1 and CDR2 sequences are MGHDK and SYGVNS. Trimming took 6 bases from V and 7 from J; bases not matched to a gene: 8. As DNA, the CDR3 is TGTGCCAGCAGCGGATCGGGACAGGCAAATTCACCCCTCCACTTT. Residues: CASSGSGQANSPLHF. The variable domain in full, with the rest retrieved from reference TRBV25-1 and TRBJ1-6, is EADIYQTPRYLVIGTGKKITLECSQTMGHDKMYWYQQDPGMELHLIHYSYGVNSTEKGDLSSESTVSRIRTEHFPLTLESARPSHTSQYLCASSGSGQANSPLHFGNGTRLTVT.

The V gene is TRBV2, the J gene TRBJ2-5; a weak D match, TRBD2 (6 bases). The V end was cut by 6 bases, the J end by 5 bases, with 13 bases between. Germline V gives CDR1 SNHLY, CDR2 FYNNEI. The CDR3 has 13 amino acids. Here the CDR3 reads CASRLAGVETQYF. The DNA for the CDR3 is TGTGCCAGCAGACTAGCCGGGGTTGAGACCCAGTACTTC.